This entry describes one T cell receptor beta chain. What it binds is unknown. Described time point: approximately 11-day in vitro stimulation with candidate neoantigen peptide 7. All patients were mismatch repair deficient, assessed by either PCR or immunohistochemistry. TCRs were sequenced from a few patients responding to pembrolizumab. This sample was taken from a study of PD-1 blockade in mismatch repair-deficient tumors. Study observations and caveats: About 4.5% of the roughly 150 peptide-expanded blood TCRs were also found in tumor.

TCRdb's copy holds only in-frame clones and misses some; the assay was immunoSEQ multiplex PCR. The table has thousands of clones, around nine tenths seen once. CDR3 length: 15 residues. V lost 1 base, J lost 4 bases, and 14 bases lay in between. CDR1 and CDR2 (germline): SQVTM, ANQGSEA. The source material was cells cultured in vitro, sampled from a patient treated with pembrolizumab. V and J are TRBV29-1 and TRBJ2-1; perhaps TRBD1 as D (6 bases). This sequence originates from an adult with mismatch repair-deficient cancer. The CDR3 DNA is TGCAGCGTTGAAGTAGCAGCGGACAGATACAATGAGCAGTTCTTC. This translates into CSVEVAADRYNEQFF.